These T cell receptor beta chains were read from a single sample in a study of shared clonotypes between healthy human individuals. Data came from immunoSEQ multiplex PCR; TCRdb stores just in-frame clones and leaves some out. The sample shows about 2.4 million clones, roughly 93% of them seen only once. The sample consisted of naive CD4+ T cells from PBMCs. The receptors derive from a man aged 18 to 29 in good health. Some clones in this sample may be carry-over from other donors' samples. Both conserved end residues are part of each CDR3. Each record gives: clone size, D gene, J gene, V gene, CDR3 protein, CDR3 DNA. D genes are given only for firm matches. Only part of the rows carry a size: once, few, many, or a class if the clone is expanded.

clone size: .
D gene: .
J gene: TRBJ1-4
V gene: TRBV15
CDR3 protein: CATSRDFLDSLFF
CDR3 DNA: TGTGCCACCAGCAGAGATTTTTTGGACAGTCTGTTTTTT

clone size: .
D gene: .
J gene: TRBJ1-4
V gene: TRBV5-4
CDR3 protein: CASRDGSSEKLFF
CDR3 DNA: TGTGCCAGCAGGGATGGCTCATCTGAAAAACTGTTTTTT

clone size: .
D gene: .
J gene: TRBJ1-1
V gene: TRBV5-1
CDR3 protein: CASRPGDNWGAFF
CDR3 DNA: TGCGCCAGCAGACCGGGGGACAACTGGGGAGCTTTCTTT

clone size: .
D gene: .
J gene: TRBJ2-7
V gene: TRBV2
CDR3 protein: CASSVGGGGEQYF
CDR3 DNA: TGTGCCAGCAGTGTTGGAGGAGGTGGCGAGCAGTACTTC

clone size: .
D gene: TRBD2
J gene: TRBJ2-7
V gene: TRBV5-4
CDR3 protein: CASSQLADYYEQYF
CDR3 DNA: TGTGCCAGCAGCCAACTAGCGGATTACTACGAGCAGTACTTC

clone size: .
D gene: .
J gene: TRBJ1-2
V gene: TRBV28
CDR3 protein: CASSFYSYGYTF
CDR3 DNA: TGTGCCAGCAGTTTCTATTCATATGGCTACACCTTC

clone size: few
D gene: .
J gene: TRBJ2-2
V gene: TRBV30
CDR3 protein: CAWSENTGELFF
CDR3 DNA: TGTGCCTGGAGTGAAAACACCGGGGAGCTGTTTTTT

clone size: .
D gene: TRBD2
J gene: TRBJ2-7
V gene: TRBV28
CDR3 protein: CASSPTGTSGLYEQYF
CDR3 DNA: TGTGCCAGCAGCCCGACCGGGACTAGCGGGCTCTACGAGCAGTACTTC

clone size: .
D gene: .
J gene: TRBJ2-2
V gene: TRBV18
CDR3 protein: CASSPNQGLFF
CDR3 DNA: TGTGCCAGCTCACCAAATCAGGGGCTGTTTTTT

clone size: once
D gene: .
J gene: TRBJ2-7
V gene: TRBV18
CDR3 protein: CASSLTGSGNEQYF
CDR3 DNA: TGTGCCAGCTCACTAACAGGGTCGGGGAACGAGCAGTACTTC

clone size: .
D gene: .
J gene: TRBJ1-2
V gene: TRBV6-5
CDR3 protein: CASSYSRLSGFGYTF
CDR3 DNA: TGTGCCAGCAGTTACTCTAGGCTGTCGGGGTTCGGCTACACCTTC

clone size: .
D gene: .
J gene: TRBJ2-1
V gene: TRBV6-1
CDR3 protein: CASSALQGLAYNEQFF
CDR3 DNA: TGTGCCAGCAGTGCGTTACAGGGTTTAGCCTACAATGAGCAGTTCTTC